The 25 T cell receptor beta chains below all came from one sample that was sequenced in a study of human T cells and chemical hapten exposure. Time point: pre-sensitization, week 0. Stated treatment: therapeutic diphenylcyclopropenone sensitization with weekly scalp DPC. TCRdb used MiXCR to reprocess the RACE reads, holding one entry per CDR3 protein. The table includes approximately 52,000 distinct CDR3 sequences, around 9.4% detected once. The material was whole blood, obtained in connection with sensitization to the hapten diphenylcyclopropenone (DPC). The source of these receptors is a woman aged 40 to 50 with alopecia areata. Some clones in this sample may be carry-over from other donors' samples.

The chain employs TRBV7-9 and TRBJ2-2; D not resolved. V lost 5 bases and J lost 7, with 11 bases in between. The CDR3 spans 13 residues. Germline CDR1 SEHNR, CDR2 FQNEAQ (reference sequence). CDR3 protein: CASSPRGGGELFF. CDR3 in DNA: TGTGCCAGCAGCCCTCGCGGCGGCGGGGAGCTGTTTTTT.

In its sample, this clonotype was seen many times. V gene TRBV7-9 combines with J gene TRBJ2-3, with TRBD2 identical over 12 bases. The CDR3 length is 15 residues. CDR1 SEHNR and CDR2 FQNEAQ come from the germline V gene (reference sequence). The J segment lost 8 bases and the V segment lost 5 bases, leaving 8 bases of the junction unmatched. The CDR3 region has the DNA TGTGCCAGCAGCCCGCGACTAGCGGGGGAGGGTACGCAGTATTTT. It specifies CASSPRLAGEGTQYF.

This clonotype appeared many times. This chain links TRBV18 with TRBJ1-1; no firm D call. The V and J ends lost 3 bases and 0 bases respectively, with 11 bases between them. Germline V gene data show CDR1 as KGHSH and CDR2 as LQKENI. There are 15 residues in the CDR3. The CDR3 loop is CASSPTPALNTEAFF. CDR3 DNA: TGTGCCAGCTCACCGACACCGGCATTGAACACTGAAGCTTTCTTT.

This clonotype was seen a handful of times. The chain links TRBV18 to TRBJ2-5, with a weak D call TRBD2 (5 bases). The CDR3 has 13 amino acids. The V and J ends lost 6 bases and 7 bases respectively, with 15 bases between them. The germline V gene encodes CDR1 KGHSH and CDR2 LQKENI. The CDR3 DNA reads TGTGCCAGCTCCCTGGACTTAAAGGCGACCCAGTACTTC. Residues: CASSLDLKATQYF.

This clonotype was picked up many times. The chain couples TRBV2 to TRBJ2-5, with D possibly matching TRBD1 (6 bases). The CDR3 consists of 14 residues. Trimming left V 1 base short and J 5 bases short, with 11 bases between. In germline, CDR1 is SNHLY, CDR2 FYNNEI. CDR3 protein: CASSEGQALETQYF. The CDR3 DNA is TGTGCCAGCAGTGAAGGACAGGCTTTGGAGACCCAGTACTTC.

The V gene is TRBV20-1, the J gene TRBJ1-1; D is undetermined. From germline, CDR1 is DFQATT and CDR2 SNEGSKA (reference sequence). The CDR3 contains 12 residues. The CDR3 protein is CTSGRQNTEAFF. The CDR3 bases are TGCACCTCCGGGAGGCAGAACACTGAAGCTTTCTTT.

This clonotype was counted ten times or more. The genes are TRBV12-3 or TRBV12-4 and TRBJ2-7; a possible D gene is TRBD2 (7 bases). V was cut by 0 bases and J by 4 bases, with 10 bases left in between. There are 14 residues in the CDR3. The CDR3 region is CASSLAGGQYEQYF. CDR3 nucleotides: TGTGCCAGCAGTTTAGCGGGGGGGCAGTACGAGCAGTACTTC.

The chain carries TRBV11-2 and TRBJ2-3, with D tentatively TRBD1 (6 bases). The length of the CDR3 is 18 residues. Between the trimmed V and J ends, which lost 5 bases and 0 bases, there was a span of 21 bases. CDR1 is SGHAT, CDR2 FQNNGV, per germline. As DNA, the CDR3 is TGTGCCAGCAGCCACTATAATTCCGGGACACTCAGCACAGATACGCAGTATTTT. Translating it yields CASSHYNSGTLSTDTQYF.

This clonotype was seen repeatedly, ten times or more. The chain links TRBV4-1 to TRBJ2-7; 14 bases agree with TRBD2. The CDR3 has 14 amino acids. The ends lost 6 bases at V and 7 bases at J; junction bases unmatched: 5. CDR1 MGHRA and CDR2 YSYEKL come from the germline V gene. The CDR3 sequence is CASRTGTSGGEQYF. CDR3 nucleotide sequence: TGCGCCAGCAGAACCGGGACTAGCGGGGGAGAGCAGTACTTC.

There are many counts of this clonotype. The V gene is TRBV7-2, the J gene TRBJ2-3; no reliable D call. V dropped 5 bases and J dropped 3 bases, with 15 bases sitting between them. The germline V gene encodes CDR1 SGHTA and CDR2 FQGNSA. There are 15 residues in the CDR3. The CDR3 sequence is CASSLNGLDTDTQYF. The CDR3 DNA reads as TGTGCCAGCAGCCTCAATGGCCTAGATACAGATACGCAGTATTTT. Complete variable domain (other parts from reference TRBV7-2 and TRBJ2-3): GAGVSQSPSNKVTEKGKDVELRCDPISGHTALYWYRQSLGQGLEFLIYFQGNSAPDKSGLPSDRFSAERTGGSVSTLTIQRTQQEDSAVYLCASSLNGLDTDTQYFGPGTRLTVL.

This clonotype was seen at least ten times. This sequence joins TRBV4-3 and TRBJ1-1, with 9 bases identical to TRBD1. CDR1 LGHNA and CDR2 YSLEER come from the germline V gene. The CDR3 is made up of 15 amino acids. V was clipped by 4 bases and J by 7 bases; unmatched bases: 10. The CDR3 spells CASSPGTGLPREAFF. The CDR3 DNA reads as TGCGCCAGCAGCCCCGGGACAGGGCTCCCCCGTGAAGCTTTCTTT.

The J gene is TRBJ2-7, the V gene TRBV3-1, with unresolved D. This CDR3 has 14 amino acids. Germline V gene data show CDR1 as LGHDT and CDR2 as YNNKEL (reference sequence). With 1 base removed from V and 0 bases from J, the gap between germline ends came to 7 bases. CDR3 loop: CASSQVAVSYEQYF. CDR3 nucleotides: TGTGCCAGCAGCCAAGTGGCAGTCTCCTACGAGCAGTACTTC.

This chain connects TRBV27 to TRBJ1-6; 11 bases fit TRBD1. CDR1 and CDR2 from the germline V gene are MNHEY and SMNVEV (reference sequence). The ends lost 4 bases at V and 9 bases at J; junction bases unmatched: 11. The CDR3 spans 17 residues. The CDR3 coding sequence is TGTGCCAGCAGTTCCTCCCCCGGGACAGGGGGTAGTTCACCCCTCCACTTT. Protein product: CASSSSPGTGGSSPLHF.

Ten or more counts support this clonotype. This chain uses TRBV7-2 with TRBJ2-6; D remains unclear. Germline CDR1 SGHTA, CDR2 FQGNSA. The V end was cut by 4 bases, the J end by 0 bases, with 10 bases between. The CDR3 runs to 16 residues. In DNA form, the CDR3 reads TGTGCCAGCAGCTCCCCTCCTCTCTCTGGGGCCAACGTCCTGACTTTC. Its translation is CASSSPPLSGANVLTF.

The chain is built from TRBV5-1 and TRBJ2-3; D is uncertain. CDR3 length equals 14 residues. Between the trimmed V and J ends, which lost 3 bases and 5 bases, there was a span of 13 bases. Looked up from germline, CDR1 is SGHRS and CDR2 is YFSETQ. CDR3 nucleotide sequence: TGCGCCAGCAGCTCCAGGTACTTAGGAGATACGCAGTATTTT. This gives the protein CASSSRYLGDTQYF.

The V call is TRBV28, the J call TRBJ1-5; TRBD1 agrees at 12 bases. CDR1 and CDR2 (germline): MDHEN, SYDVKM. This CDR3 region has 16 residues. V shed 4 bases, J shed 6 bases, and the junction held 7 bases outside the gene matches. The CDR3 DNA follows: TGTGCCAGCAGTTACCCGGGACAGGGGGCGATTCAGCCCCAGCATTTT. Its protein is CASSYPGQGAIQPQHF.

This sequence joins TRBV7-8 and TRBJ1-5; the D gene is possibly TRBD1 (5 bases). V lost 4 bases, J lost 0 bases, and 13 bases lay in between. The CDR3 loop spans 16 amino acids. Germline V gene data show CDR1 as SGHVS and CDR2 as FQNEAQ. This CDR3 is CASSSPSTASNQPQHF. For the CDR3, the DNA is TGTGCCAGCAGCTCCCCCTCGACAGCTAGCAATCAGCCCCAGCATTTT.

This clonotype was counted at least ten times. The V and J genes are TRBV5-1 and TRBJ2-2; D remains unclear. Germline CDR1 is SGHRS and CDR2 is YFSETQ. The length of the CDR3 is 15 residues. V was cut by 1 base and J by 4 bases, with 11 bases left in between. This CDR3 is CASSLKEIVTGELFF. The CDR3 nucleotides read TGCGCCAGCAGCTTGAAAGAGATAGTCACCGGGGAGCTGTTTTTT. Supplemented by reference TRBV5-1 and TRBJ2-2, the full variable domain reads KAGVTQTPRYLIKTRGQQVTLSCSPISGHRSVSWYQQTPGQGLQFLFEYFSETQRNKGNFPGRFSGRQFSNSRSEMNVSTLELGDSALYLCASSLKEIVTGELFFGEGSRLTVL.

The chain uses TRBV7-7 and TRBJ2-5, with D perhaps given as TRBD1 or TRBD2 (6 bases each). V lost 5 bases and J lost 3, with 19 bases in between. CDR1 is SSHAT, CDR2 FNYEAQ, per germline (reference sequence). The CDR3 is 16 residues long. The CDR3 DNA is TGTGCCAGCAGCCCACATCGGAGGGGGTCGGAAGAGACCCAGTACTTC. Amino acids: CASSPHRRGSEETQYF.

This clonotype was seen at least ten times. The J gene is TRBJ2-5, the V gene TRBV21-1; the table's D call of TRBD2 was not tested on the DNA. TRBV21-1 represents a pseudogene. This CDR3 comprises 17 residues. The CDR3 protein is CASSKALRAGGLETQYF. The CDR3 DNA reads as TGTGCCAGCAGCAAAGCGCTTCGAGCGGGGGGTCTCGAGACCCAGTACTTC.

This clonotype has a count of ten or more. This sequence joins TRBV19 and TRBJ2-3; 8 nucleotides line up with TRBD2. Germline CDR1 reads LNHDA; CDR2 reads SQIVND (reference sequence). This CDR3 has 15 residues. The trim removed 5 bases at V and 2 bases at J, leaving 6 bases unmatched. The CDR3 DNA reads as TGTGCCAGTAGTCCGCCAGCGGGGGACACAGATACGCAGTATTTT. Residues: CASSPPAGDTDTQYF.

This clonotype has more than one count but fewer than ten. CDR3: CAWSMGSGNTIYF. The DNA for the CDR3 is TGTGCCTGGAGTATGGGATCTGGAAACACCATATATTTT. The chain combines TRBV30 with TRBJ1-3; D uncertain. The CDR3 consists of 13 residues. CDR1 is GTSNPN, CDR2 SVGIG, per germline (reference sequence). V was clipped by 2 bases and J by 1 base, with 6 bases between them.

This clonotype has at least ten counts. The chain is built from TRBV3-1 and TRBJ1-2, with unresolved D. The CDR3 length is 12 residues. CDR1 is LGHDT, CDR2 YNNKEL, per germline (reference sequence). V was trimmed by 3 bases and J by 8 bases, leaving 10 bases between them. CDR3 sequence (DNA): TGTGCCAGCAGCCAGGGAGTCGAGGGCTACACCTTC. This gives the protein CASSQGVEGYTF.

The chain carries TRBV6-2 or TRBV6-3 and TRBJ2-7; the D gene is possibly TRBD2 (6 bases). CDR3 length equals 12 residues. Trimming left V 10 bases short and J 2 bases short, with 12 bases between. Germline V lookup: CDR1 MNHEY, CDR2 SVGEGT. The DNA of the CDR3 is TGTGCCATCGCACGGGGGACCTACGAGCAGTACTTC. The encoded protein is CAIARGTYEQYF.

This clonotype was recorded at least ten times. The chain is built from TRBV19 and TRBJ1-5; no reliable D call. This CDR3 is 13 amino acids long. The V end was cut by 1 base, the J end by 4 bases, with 5 bases between. Germline V gives CDR1 LNHDA, CDR2 SQIVND (reference sequence). CDR3 nucleotide sequence: TGTGCCAGTAGTATAGGCAGGAATCAGCCCCAGCATTTT. This gives the protein CASSIGRNQPQHF.